This T cell receptor (beta chain) was found in a study of regulatory T cells in long-lasting Graves disease. With iRepertoire HTBI primers and Arm-PCR of CDR3 regions, TCR beta libraries were built. From the multiplex PCR reads, TCRdb called clonotypes with MiXCR, one entry per CDR3 protein. The table has about 300,000 distinct CDR3 sequences, 15% to 20% seen once; the top ten hold 35% to 45%. Time point here: newly diagnosed GD, antithyroid drugs for less than 3 months. Scientists built the TCR library using RNA that was extracted from PBMCs. About 8.8 milliliters of peripheral blood were drawn into EDTA tubes. The V end was cut by 4 bases, the J end by 2 bases, with 24 bases between. The germline V gene encodes CDR1 SGHKS and CDR2 YYEKEE (reference sequence). This CDR3 is 18 amino acids long. This clonotype was detected a few times.

The sequence was collected from a female donor with Graves disease. The V and J genes are TRBV5-5 and TRBJ1-2, with D perhaps TRBD1 (6 bases). Material: peripheral blood mononuclear cells (PBMCs), obtained at new diagnosis, from a patient treated with antithyroid drugs. CDR3 nucleotide sequence: TGTGCCAGCAGCCCAAGGGGGACGCATTTAAATGGGAACTATGGCTACACCTTC. The encoded protein is CASSPRGTHLNGNYGYTF. Full variable domain (rest looked up from reference TRBV5-5 and TRBJ1-2): DAGVTQSPTHLIKTRGQQVTLRCSPISGHKSVSWYQQVLGQGPQFIFQYYEKEERGRGNFPDRFSARQFPNYSSELNVNALLLGDSALYLCASSPRGTHLNGNYGYTFGSGTRLTVV.